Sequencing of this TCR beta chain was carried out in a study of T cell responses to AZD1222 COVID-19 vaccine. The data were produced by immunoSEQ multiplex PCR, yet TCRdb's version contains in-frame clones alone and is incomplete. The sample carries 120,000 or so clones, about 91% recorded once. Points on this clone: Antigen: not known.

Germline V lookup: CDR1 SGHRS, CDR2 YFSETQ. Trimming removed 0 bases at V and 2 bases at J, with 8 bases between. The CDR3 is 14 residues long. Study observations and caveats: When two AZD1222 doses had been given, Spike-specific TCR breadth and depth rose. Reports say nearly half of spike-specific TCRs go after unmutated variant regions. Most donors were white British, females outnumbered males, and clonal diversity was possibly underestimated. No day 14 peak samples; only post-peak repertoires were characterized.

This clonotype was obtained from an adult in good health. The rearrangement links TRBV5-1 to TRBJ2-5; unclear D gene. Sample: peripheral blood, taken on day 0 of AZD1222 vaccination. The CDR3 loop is CASSLATAQETQYF. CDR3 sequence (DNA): TGCGCCAGCAGCTTGGCCACAGCGCAAGAGACCCAGTACTTC.